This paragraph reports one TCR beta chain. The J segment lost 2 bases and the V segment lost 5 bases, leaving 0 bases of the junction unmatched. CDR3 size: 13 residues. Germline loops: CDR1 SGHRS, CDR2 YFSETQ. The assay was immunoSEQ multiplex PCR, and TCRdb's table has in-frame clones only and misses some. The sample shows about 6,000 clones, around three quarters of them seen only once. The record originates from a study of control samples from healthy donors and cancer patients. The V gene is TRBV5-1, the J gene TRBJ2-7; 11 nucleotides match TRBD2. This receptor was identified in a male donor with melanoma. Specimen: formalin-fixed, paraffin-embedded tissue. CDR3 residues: CASRGLAAYEQYF. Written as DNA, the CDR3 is TGCGCCAGCAGGGGACTAGCGGCCTACGAGCAGTACTTC.